Following are 29 T cell receptor beta chains from one sample sequenced in a study of response to subunit inactivated influenza vaccine. TCRdb used MiXCR to reprocess the RT-PCR reads, holding one entry per CDR3 protein. The profile shows around 520,000 distinct CDR3 sequences, 12% of them singletons. Sequenced material: PBMCs from blood, taken on the day of vaccination. These receptors all come from a man aged 45 to 65 who received an inactivated influenza vaccine.

This clonotype was counted a few times. The rearrangement joins TRBV12-3 or TRBV12-4 to TRBJ2-1; 7 positions match TRBD1. V dropped 5 bases and J dropped 14; count of bases not matched to a gene: 12. This CDR3 has 13 amino acids. CDR3 DNA: TGTGCCAGCAGTCAAGGGACAGTAAGTAGAGAGTTCTTC. This gives the protein CASSQGTVSREFF.

In this sample, this clonotype turned up a few times. The genes are TRBV7-9 and TRBJ2-7; D possibly matches TRBD1 or TRBD2 (5 bases each). Germline loops: CDR1 SEHNR, CDR2 FQNEAQ (reference sequence). This CDR3 region has 13 residues. The V gene lost 8 bases and the J gene lost 1 base, with 12 bases spanning the gap. The CDR3 DNA sequence: TGTGCCAGCGTGGACGGGGCGTCCTACGAGCAGTACTTC. This codes for CASVDGASYEQYF.

The J gene is TRBJ2-7, the V gene TRBV7-8; 7 bases are a match to TRBD1. This CDR3 has 15 amino acids. Germline-derived CDR1 and CDR2 are SGHVS and FQNEAQ. V gave up 5 bases and J gave up 4 bases; unmatched junction bases: 11. The CDR3 loop reads CASSEMAQGSYEQYF. DNA of the CDR3: TGTGCCAGCAGCGAGATGGCACAGGGGTCGTACGAGCAGTACTTC.

V gene TRBV21-1 combines with J gene TRBJ2-7; TRBD2, as called in the table, went unchecked against the DNA. TRBV21-1 is an annotated pseudogene. The CDR3 length is 14 residues. The CDR3 loop is CASSKGLVSYEQYF. The CDR3 DNA sequence: TGTGCCAGCAGCAAAGGACTAGTCTCCTACGAGCAGTACTTC.

The CDR3 loop reads CSASTSGSTFGELFF. Written as DNA, the CDR3 is TGCAGCGCCTCGACTAGCGGGAGTACCTTCGGGGAGCTGTTTTTT. The rearrangement links TRBV29-1 to TRBJ2-2; 12 bases fit TRBD2. In germline, CDR1 is SQVTM, CDR2 ANQGSEA. V dropped 7 bases and J dropped 7; count of bases not matched to a gene: 10. This CDR3 comprises 15 residues.

This chain joins TRBV3-1 and TRBJ2-2; D unclear. The CDR3 covers 13 residues. Germline V gene lookup returns CDR1 LGHDT and CDR2 YNNKEL (reference sequence). Trimming left V 0 bases short and J 7 bases short, with 6 bases between. The CDR3 DNA is TGTGCCAGCAGCCAAGAATGGGGCGGGGAGCTGTTTTTT. Translating gives CASSQEWGGELFF.

This clonotype was seen more than once but under ten times. Here the CDR3 reads CASSPGTSSAYNEQFF. The CDR3 coding sequence is TGTGCCAGCAGCCCGGGGACTAGCAGCGCCTACAATGAGCAGTTCTTC. The chain recombines TRBV7-6 with TRBJ2-1, with 9 bases matching TRBD2. This CDR3 is 16 amino acids long. J was trimmed by 2 bases and V by 5 bases; bases with no gene match: 7. Germline CDR1 SGHVS, CDR2 FNYEAQ.

V and J are TRBV20-1 and TRBJ2-1, with 10 bases that match TRBD1. The ends lost 8 bases at V and 8 bases at J; junction bases unmatched: 9. The V gene's germline CDR1 is DFQATT and CDR2 SNEGSKA (reference sequence). The CDR3 is 13 amino acids. The CDR3 here is CSTGTGDVHEQFF. The CDR3 nucleotides are TGCAGTACTGGGACAGGGGATGTCCATGAGCAGTTCTTC.

This clonotype came up many times. V is TRBV5-1 and J is TRBJ2-7; unclear D gene. Per the germline V gene, CDR1 is SGHRS and CDR2 is YFSETQ. Trimming shortened V by 0 bases and J by 2 bases, and 6 bases separated the two germline ends. The CDR3 contains 13 residues. CDR3 residues: CASSLGYTYEQYF. In DNA form, the CDR3 reads TGCGCCAGCAGCTTGGGATATACCTACGAGCAGTACTTC. The full variable domain, completed using reference TRBV5-1 and TRBJ2-7, is KAGVTQTPRYLIKTRGQQVTLSCSPISGHRSVSWYQQTPGQGLQFLFEYFSETQRNKGNFPGRFSGRQFSNSRSEMNVSTLELGDSALYLCASSLGYTYEQYFGPGTRLTVT.

CDR3 sequence (DNA): TGTGCCGCCCGAGCGGGGGGCGTCGGGACTGAAGCTTTCTTT. This codes for CAARAGGVGTEAFF. The chain recombines TRBV10-3 with TRBJ1-1, with a weak D call TRBD1 (6 bases). Between the trimmed V and J ends, which lost 11 bases and 5 bases, there was a span of 21 bases. The CDR3 has 14 residues. The V gene's germline CDR1 is ENHRY and CDR2 SYGVKD.

The CDR3 region has the DNA TGCGCCAGCAGTTTAGAACAGGGTCGAGAGACCCAGTACTTC. Encoded protein: CASSLEQGRETQYF. The chain has TRBV5-1 and TRBJ2-5, with D tentatively TRBD1 (6 bases). Germline V gene lookup returns CDR1 SGHRS and CDR2 YFSETQ. Trimming took off 5 bases at V and 4 bases at J, with 15 bases between the two ends. The CDR3 has 14 amino acids.

The CDR3 reads CASSPMPGNGAYEQYF. CDR3 DNA sequence: TGCGCCAGCAGCCCCATGCCAGGGAATGGGGCCTACGAGCAGTACTTC. V and J are TRBV5-1 and TRBJ2-7; possible D gene TRBD1, 5 bases. The V gene's germline CDR1 is SGHRS and CDR2 YFSETQ. CDR3 length equals 16 residues. Trimming removed 4 bases at V and 2 bases at J, with 19 bases between.

The chain recombines TRBV12-3 or TRBV12-4 with TRBJ2-7; D gene ambiguous. Between the trimmed V and J ends, which lost 5 bases and 6 bases, there was a span of 11 bases. The CDR3 runs 12 residues. The CDR3, as DNA: TGTGCCAGCAGTGTTAGGACGCCCGAGCAGTACTTC. It is translated as CASSVRTPEQYF.

This clonotype was counted at least ten times. The CDR3 DNA is TGCAGCGTCCGACTAGCGGGAGCGTACCAAGAGACCCAGTACTTC. Its protein product is CSVRLAGAYQETQYF. The rearrangement uses TRBV29-1 and TRBJ2-5; 12 bases fit TRBD2. CDR3 length: 15 residues. CDR1 SQVTM and CDR2 ANQGSEA come from the germline V gene. V shed 6 bases and J 0 bases; nucleotides not matched to a gene: 5.

In this sample, this clonotype turned up a few times. The chain joins TRBV15 to TRBJ2-1; 12 bases line up with TRBD2. CDR1 is LNHNV, CDR2 YYDKDF, per germline (reference sequence). The ends lost 0 bases at V and 9 bases at J; junction bases unmatched: 3. The CDR3 is made up of 15 amino acids. The CDR3 here is CATSRDKLAGGEQFF. For the CDR3, the DNA is TGTGCCACCAGCAGAGATAAACTAGCGGGGGGTGAGCAGTTCTTC.

This clonotype was counted a few times. The chain carries TRBV20-1 and TRBJ2-7, with TRBD1 identical over 10 bases. Germline trimming cut 4 bases from V and 4 bases from J; bases unmatched to any gene: 7. CDR1 is DFQATT and CDR2 is SNEGSKA in the germline V gene (reference sequence). CDR3 size: 14 residues. The CDR3: CSATDRGGAYEQYF. The DNA for the CDR3 is TGCAGTGCTACGGACAGGGGGGGAGCTTACGAGCAGTACTTC.

This clonotype was counted many times. The chain recombines TRBV29-1 with TRBJ1-3, with TRBD1 matching 7 bases. This CDR3 is built from 16 residues. Germline assignment: CDR1 SQVTM and CDR2 ANQGSEA. V shed 3 bases, J shed 0 bases, and the junction held 8 bases outside the gene matches. Here the CDR3 reads CSVEVWDSRSGNTIYF. The CDR3 region has the DNA TGCAGCGTTGAGGTCTGGGACAGCCGCTCTGGAAACACCATATATTTT.

This clonotype has at least ten counts. The genes are TRBV5-1 and TRBJ1-1; 7 bases are a match to TRBD1. The germline V gene has CDR1 SGHRS and CDR2 YFSETQ. This CDR3 contains 13 residues. V shed 2 bases and J 4 bases; nucleotides not matched to a gene: 2. The CDR3 nucleotides are TGCGCCAGCAGCTTACAGGGGAGCACTGAAGCTTTCTTT. Translating gives CASSLQGSTEAFF. The full variable domain, its missing parts supplied by reference TRBV5-1 and TRBJ1-1, is KAGVTQTPRYLIKTRGQQVTLSCSPISGHRSVSWYQQTPGQGLQFLFEYFSETQRNKGNFPGRFSGRQFSNSRSEMNVSTLELGDSALYLCASSLQGSTEAFFGQGTRLTVV.

This clonotype has ten or more counts. This chain joins TRBV12-3 or TRBV12-4 and TRBJ1-1; TRBD1 might be the D (6 bases). Trimming removed 3 bases at V and 8 bases at J, with 10 bases between. The CDR3 is 12 amino acids. The CDR3 loop is CASSFPGQEAFF. The CDR3 nucleotides are TGTGCCAGCAGTTTCCCCGGACAGGAAGCTTTCTTT.

This clonotype was observed a handful of times. The chain recombines TRBV28 with TRBJ2-1; 14 nucleotides line up with TRBD2. V shed 5 bases and J 9 bases; nucleotides not matched to a gene: 9. CDR1 MDHEN and CDR2 SYDVKM come from the germline V gene. The CDR3 is 16 amino acids. The chain's CDR3 is CASSQGGLAGGGEQFF. The CDR3 region has the DNA TGTGCCAGCAGTCAGGGCGGACTAGCGGGGGGAGGTGAGCAGTTCTTC.

In this sample, this clonotype turned up a few times. This sequence joins TRBV2 and TRBJ2-2; D is undetermined. Germline assignment: CDR1 SNHLY and CDR2 FYNNEI. The CDR3 sequence is 16 residues long. With 4 bases removed from V and 4 bases from J, the gap between germline ends came to 16 bases. DNA of the CDR3: TGTGCCAGCAGTGCAATTCCGACCCCGGGCACCGGGGAGCTGTTTTTT. As protein: CASSAIPTPGTGELFF.

In its sample, this clonotype was seen a few times. The chain's CDR3 is CASEIAGEETQYF. CDR3 sequence (DNA): TGTGCCAGCGAAATAGCGGGGGAAGAGACCCAGTACTTC. The chain links TRBV6-2 or TRBV6-3 to TRBJ2-5, with 9 bases matching TRBD2. Germline trimming cut 8 bases from V and 3 bases from J; bases unmatched to any gene: 4. Germline V gives CDR1 MNHEY, CDR2 SVGEGT. This CDR3 is built from 13 residues.

The chain uses TRBV11-2 and TRBJ2-1; no reliable D call. Per germline, CDR1 SGHAT and CDR2 FQNNGV. The ends were cut back, 5 bases at V and 3 bases at J, with 14 bases in the middle. The CDR3 has 15 residues. CDR3: CASSPQTTFYNEQFF. CDR3 sequence (DNA): TGTGCCAGCAGCCCCCAGACCACATTCTACAATGAGCAGTTCTTC.

The chain joins TRBV7-9 to TRBJ2-2, with TRBD2 matching 8 bases. The CDR3 runs 16 residues. Losses at the gene ends were 11 bases for V and 5 bases for J; bases not matched to a gene: 16. The V gene's germline CDR1 is SEHNR and CDR2 FQNEAQ (reference sequence). CDR3 DNA: TGTGCCCGCCGGACGGGGAGCGGGAGTTGGACCGGGGAGCTGTTTTTT. As protein: CARRTGSGSWTGELFF.

Concerning this clonotype itself: An end of the junction differs from the germline gene, which may be a read error. The chain employs TRBV4-3 and TRBJ1-2, with TRBD1 matching 10 bases. This CDR3 has 14 amino acids. Germline V gene sequence: CDR1 LGHNA, CDR2 YSLEER. The DNA for the CDR3 is TGCGCCAGCAGCCACGGGACAGGGGACGCTGGCTACAACTTC. The encoded protein is CASSHGTGDAGYNF.

This clonotype came up a few times. The chain combines TRBV20-1 with TRBJ2-1, with D perhaps matching TRBD2 (5 bases). The CDR3 runs 10 residues. The V gene's germline CDR1 is DFQATT and CDR2 SNEGSKA (reference sequence). V was trimmed by 7 bases and J by 6 bases, leaving 7 bases between them. CDR3 sequence reads: CSVDFNEQFF. CDR3 DNA sequence: TGCAGTGTGGACTTCAATGAGCAGTTCTTC.

The chain recombines TRBV3-1 with TRBJ1-3; the D is unclear. There are 15 residues in the CDR3. V dropped 4 bases and J dropped 4 bases, with 14 bases sitting between them. Germline values: CDR1 LGHDT, CDR2 YNNKEL (reference sequence). CDR3 in amino acids: CASSPRGPGGNTIYF. CDR3 sequence (DNA): TGTGCCAGCAGCCCCAGAGGGCCGGGCGGAAACACCATATATTTT.

In its sample, this clonotype was seen many times. The V and J genes are TRBV27 and TRBJ2-1; 9 bases are shared with TRBD2. V shed 4 bases, J shed 7 bases, and the junction held 8 bases outside the gene matches. The germline gives CDR1 MNHEY, CDR2 SMNVEV (reference sequence). This CDR3 region has 15 residues. CDR3 region: CASSYSPSGRNEQFF. The CDR3, as DNA: TGTGCCAGCAGTTATTCGCCCAGCGGGAGGAATGAGCAGTTCTTC.

This clonotype was counted at least ten times. This chain uses TRBV28 with TRBJ2-7, with 9 bases fitting TRBD2. V was pared by 5 bases and J by 1 base, with 3 bases of the junction left unmatched. Germline loops: CDR1 MDHEN, CDR2 SYDVKM. The CDR3 has 14 residues. CDR3 loop: CASSLAGRSYEQYF. DNA for the CDR3: TGTGCCAGCAGTCTAGCGGGGAGATCCTACGAGCAGTACTTC.